These 10 T cell receptor beta chains were sequenced from one sample in a study of PD-1 blockade in classical Hodgkin lymphoma. Time point meaning: cycle 4 day 1 (C4D1), after 5 to 7 weeks of nivolumab. Exposure to brentuximab vedotin varied, and each patient had relapsed following autologous stem cell transplantation. TCRdb's copy holds only in-frame clones and misses some; the assay was immunoSEQ multiplex PCR. Altogether some 19,000 clones are present, 80% being singletons, with the ten largest covering roughly 22%. Sequenced here: peripheral blood mononuclear cells (PBMCs), sampled before the fourth cycle of nivolumab. All receptors derive from a human donor with classical Hodgkin lymphoma.

This clone was recorded once. This chain uses TRBV18 with TRBJ1-1; D call uncertain. The CDR3 spans 12 residues. The V gene's germline CDR1 is KGHSH and CDR2 LQKENI. The V end was cut by 3 bases, the J end by 1 base, with 3 bases between. The CDR3 loop reads CASSPANTEAFF. CDR3 sequence (DNA): TGTGCCAGCTCACCGGCGAACACTGAAGCTTTCTTT.

This chain connects TRBV11-2 to TRBJ1-2; 10 nucleotides line up with TRBD1. The CDR3 extends over 17 amino acids. Germline CDR1 reads SGHAT; CDR2 reads FQNNGV. V lost 5 bases to trimming and J lost 0 bases; unmatched junction nucleotides: 9. For the CDR3, the DNA is TGTGCCAGCAGCCCGTTGACAGGGGGCTCGTCTAACTATGGCTACACCTTC. Amino acid sequence: CASSPLTGGSSNYGYTF.

This chain's CDR3 is CASSEMDIGETQYF. DNA for the CDR3: TGTGCCAGCAGTGAAATGGATATTGGAGAGACCCAGTACTTC. This rearrangement joins TRBV6-1 to TRBJ2-5; D is unresolved. This CDR3 is 14 amino acids long. Per the germline V gene, CDR1 is MNHNS and CDR2 is SASEGT. The V and J ends lost 2 bases and 4 bases respectively, with 11 bases between them.

The chain is built from TRBV30 and TRBJ1-3; D remains unclear. Trimming took off 5 bases at V and 4 bases at J, with 12 bases between the two ends. The germline V gene has CDR1 GTSNPN and CDR2 SVGIG (reference sequence). This CDR3 comprises 13 residues. CDR3 sequence: CAWEIGGGNTIYF. DNA of the CDR3: TGTGCCTGGGAAATTGGAGGAGGAAACACCATATATTTT. The whole variable domain, remainder taken from reference TRBV30 and TRBJ1-3, is SQTIHQWPATLVQPVGSPLSLECTVEGTSNPNLYWYRQAAGRGLQLLFYSVGIGQISSEVPQNLSASRPQDRQFILSSKKLLLSDSGFYLCAWEIGGGNTIYFGEGSWLTVV.

The chain couples TRBV15 to TRBJ2-7; possible D gene TRBD2, 7 bases. Germline CDR1 and CDR2: LNHNV and YYDKDF (reference sequence). This CDR3 is 14 amino acids long. V gave up 5 bases and J gave up 3 bases, with 14 bases separating them. The CDR3 sequence: CATSQMGGLYEQYF. Here the CDR3 DNA reads TGTGCCACCAGCCAGATGGGGGGGCTCTACGAGCAGTACTTC.

The chain recombines TRBV27 with TRBJ2-7, with D possibly matching TRBD2 (6 bases). The germline CDR1 and CDR2 sequences are MNHEY and SMNVEV (reference sequence). V lost 5 bases and J lost 2, with 22 bases in between. The length of the CDR3 is 17 residues. The CDR3 protein is CASSPRAMGLATYEQYV. As DNA, the CDR3 is TGTGCCAGCAGTCCCCGTGCTATGGGACTGGCTACCTACGAGCAGTACGTC.

The chain uses TRBV29-1 and TRBJ2-3; D may be TRBD1 or TRBD2 (5 bases each). Germline loops: CDR1 SQVTM, CDR2 ANQGSEA. The V gene lost 3 bases and the J gene lost 4 bases, with 14 bases spanning the gap. The CDR3 has 14 amino acids. This chain's CDR3 is CSVETGTRADTQYF. In DNA, the CDR3 is TGCAGCGTTGAGACGGGGACGAGGGCAGATACGCAGTATTTT.

This sequence joins TRBV4-2 and TRBJ2-5; TRBD2 aligns across 10 bases. Germline V gives CDR1 LGHNA, CDR2 YNFKEQ. This CDR3 spans 16 amino acids. V trimming: 1 base; J trimming: 7 bases; junction bases outside the gene matches: 9. As DNA, the CDR3 is TGTGCCAGCAGCCAAGGCCTAGCGGGGGTTGAAGGGACCCAGTACTTC. Its translation: CASSQGLAGVEGTQYF.

The V and J genes are TRBV7-9 and TRBJ1-1, with a possible D match to TRBD1 (6 bases). The CDR3 length is 14 residues. Trimming took 4 bases from V and 0 from J, leaving 9 bases between them. Germline V CDR1 and CDR2: SEHNR, FQNEAQ (reference sequence). CDR3 coding DNA: TGTGCCAGCAGCTATGGACAGCTGAACACTGAAGCTTTCTTT. This sequence encodes CASSYGQLNTEAFF.

The chain employs TRBV2 and TRBJ1-2; D possibly corresponds to TRBD1 (6 bases). The CDR3 extends over 15 amino acids. Germline V gene sequence: CDR1 SNHLY, CDR2 FYNNEI. V lost 6 bases and J lost 1, with 15 bases in between. The CDR3 region has the DNA TGTGCCAGCAGCGAGACTACGGACAGTAACTATGGCTACACCTTC. Protein: CASSETTDSNYGYTF.